These T cell receptor beta chains were read from a single sample in a study of CD8+ T cells in alopecia areata. This table comes from immunoSEQ multiplex PCR, and its TCRdb copy is limited to in-frame clones, with some not included. Here the sample spans 3,500 to 4,000 clones, approximately 70% being singletons. The sequenced sample was skin, obtained at week 24, from a patient treated with tofacitinib. The receptors derive from a human donor with alopecia areata. CDR3s include the opening cysteine and the closing phenylalanine or tryptophan. The D gene is left open where the match is weak. Part of the rows lack a size; the others show once, few, many or a class for expanded clones.

abundance	v_gene	j_gene	d_gene	CDR3nt	CDR3aa
-	TRBV5-5	TRBJ2-1	TRBD2	TGTGCCAGCAGCGTCCGGACTAGCGGGGGAAATGAGCAGTTCTTC	CASSVRTSGGNEQFF
-	TRBV7-2	TRBJ1-2	TRBD1	TGTGCCAGCAGCGAGATCAACAGGGGCTATGGCTACACCTTC	CASSEINRGYGYTF
-	TRBV29-1	TRBJ1-5	TRBD1	TGCAGCGTGAGACAGGGGTCTAGCAATCAGCCCCAGCATTTT	CSVRQGSSNQPQHF
-	TRBV7-9	TRBJ2-5	TRBD1	TGTGCCAGCAGCTTAGACAGGGGGCGCGTAGAGACCCAGTACTTC	CASSLDRGRVETQYF
-	TRBV7-2	TRBJ1-1	-	TGTGCCAGCAGCTTCGTCAGGAACACTGAAGCTTTCTTT	CASSFVRNTEAFF
few	TRBV9	TRBJ1-5	-	TGTGCCAGCAGCGTGGAAGGGGGCAATCAGCCCCAGCATTTT	CASSVEGGNQPQHF
-	TRBV7-6	TRBJ2-2	-	TGTGCCAGCAGGTCCAGCGGAATCCGCACCGGGGAGCTGTTTTTT	CASRSSGIRTGELFF
-	TRBV7-9	TRBJ2-1	TRBD2	TGTGCCAGCGGCCGAGCGGGGGGCTACAATGAGCAGTTCTTC	CASGRAGGYNEQFF
-	TRBV27	TRBJ1-5	-	TGTGCCAGCAGCTACCGGGCAGACAGAAATCAGCCCCAGCATTTT	CASSYRADRNQPQHF
-	TRBV5-1	TRBJ2-2	-	TGCGCCAGCAGCTTTGCCCGTCAGGACACCGGGGAGCTGTTTTTT	CASSFARQDTGELFF
-	TRBV23-1	TRBJ1-2	-	TGCGCCAGCAGTGGGAAACCCTGGGGCGGCTACACCTTC	CASSGKPWGGYTF
-	TRBV6-5	TRBJ1-1	-	TGTGCCAGCAGGAGAGGAGAGAACACTGAAGCTTTCTTT	CASRRGENTEAFF
-	TRBV6-6	TRBJ2-3	-	TGTGCCGGCAGTTCCCTCGCAGATACGCAGTATTTT	CAGSSLADTQYF
once	TRBV6-5	TRBJ1-2	-	TGTGCCAGCAGTTTTGCTAGAGGGGTTTTCAGCAATGGCTACACCTTC	CASSFARGVFSNGYTF
-	TRBV7-2	TRBJ2-5	-	TGTGCCAGCAGCCCCCCCGGGCTACCGGAGAAGACCCAGTACTTC	CASSPPGLPEKTQYF